This is a list of T cell receptor beta chains from one sample in a study of cytomegalovirus exposure and HLA in healthy donors. Method: immunoSEQ multiplex PCR; TCRdb's copy keeps in-frame clones and lacks some. Counted here are approximately 150,000 clones, just under 85% occurring once; the ten biggest clones make up about 2.3%. Input material: PBMCs. Source of these receptors: a man aged 30-40 years in good health and CMV-seropositive. CDR3s include the opening cysteine and the closing phenylalanine or tryptophan. A D gene is named only where the DNA matches it firmly. Clone size is given for some rows only: seen once, a few or many times, or a class if the clone is expanded.

j_call v_call clone_size d_call cdr3_nt cdr3_aa
TRBJ1-1 TRBV7-9 . . TGTGCCAGCAGCTTAGTCGGGGAGAACACTGAAGCTTTCTTT CASSLVGENTEAFF
TRBJ2-1 TRBV7-9 . TRBD2 TGTGCCAGCAGCTTACCAGGACTAGCGGGGGGGGAGCAGTTCTTC CASSLPGLAGGEQFF
TRBJ2-3 TRBV19 . . TGTGCCAGTACCGATACAGGGAGACCCACAGATACGCAGTATTTT CASTDTGRPTDTQYF
TRBJ1-2 TRBV14 . TRBD1 TGTGCCAGCAGCCAAGATGGGACAGGGTCCTTCTATGGCTACACCTTC CASSQDGTGSFYGYTF
TRBJ1-5 TRBV19 many TRBD1 TGTGCCAGTAGACGGGACAGGGGCTATAGCAATCAGCCCCAGCATTTT CASRRDRGYSNQPQHF
TRBJ1-1 TRBV5-1 . TRBD1 TGCGCCAGCAGCAAAGGACAGGGGGCGGACACTGAAGCTTTCTTT CASSKGQGADTEAFF
TRBJ2-1 TRBV28 . TRBD1 TGTGCCAGCAGTCCGGGACAGGGGTATAGTGAGCAGTTCTTC CASSPGQGYSEQFF
TRBJ2-7 TRBV4-2 . . TGTGCCAGCAGCCAAGATTCGCCCGCGGTGATGGCCTACGAGCAGTACTTC CASSQDSPAVMAYEQYF
TRBJ2-7 TRBV7-6 once . TGTGCCAGCAGCCCAGGGAAGTACGAGCAGTACTTC CASSPGKYEQYF
TRBJ2-7 TRBV4-1 . . TGCGCCAGCAGCCAAGACTCTCCCCAGGGTAGCTACGAGCAGTACTTC CASSQDSPQGSYEQYF
TRBJ1-4 TRBV6-1 . . TGTGCCAGCAGTGCCCCAGGGGCCACTAATGAAAAACTGTTTTTT CASSAPGATNEKLFF
TRBJ1-1 TRBV19 . TRBD1 TGTGCCAGTAGTTCCCAGGGGGGTATGAACACTGAAGCTTTCTTT CASSSQGGMNTEAFF
TRBJ2-7 TRBV4-1 . TRBD2 TGCGCCAGCAGCCACCTTAGCGGGGGGCCCTCCTACGAGCAGTACTTC CASSHLSGGPSYEQYF
TRBJ2-1 TRBV7-9 . TRBD1 TGTGCCAGCAGCTCCTCTGGACAGGGAAGCTCCTACAATGAGCAGTTCTTC CASSSSGQGSSYNEQFF
TRBJ1-5 TRBV5-5 . . TGTGCCAGCAGCTTGGGACAGAGAAATCAGCCCCAGCATTTT CASSLGQRNQPQHF
TRBJ1-6 TRBV5-8 . . TGTGCCAGCAGCTTGTACCCGGGGAATTATAATTCACCCCTCCACTTT CASSLYPGNYNSPLHF
TRBJ2-5 TRBV4-3 . TRBD2 TGCGCCAGCAGCTACGATCTGATCGGGGGGGCCAGGGAGACCCAGTACTTC CASSYDLIGGARETQYF
TRBJ2-5 TRBV18 . TRBD2 TGTGCCAGCTCACAACCGGGACTAGGTCAAGAGACCCAGTACTTC CASSQPGLGQETQYF
TRBJ1-1 TRBV6-1 once . TGTGCCAGCAGTGAATGGGTCGGGAGGAACACTGAAGCTTTCTTT CASSEWVGRNTEAFF
TRBJ2-7 TRBV5-8 once . TGTGCCAGCAGCTTGGTTGGGCAGTACGAGCAGTACTTC CASSLVGQYEQYF
TRBJ1-6 TRBV7-8 . TRBD1 TGTGCCAGCAGCCCCCGGACAGGGATCTATAATTCACCCCTCCACTTT CASSPRTGIYNSPLHF
TRBJ2-5 TRBV7-6 . . TGTGCCAGCAGCTTAGTCGCGGTTGGCACGCGACCGCTTTGGAGAGAGACCCAGTACTTC CASSLVAVGTRPLWRETQYF
TRBJ1-1 TRBV18 . . TGTGCCAGCTCACCCACCGGAGGGTCCAGTGAAGCTTTCTTT CASSPTGGSSEAFF
TRBJ2-3 TRBV27 . TRBD2 TGTGCCAGCAGCCACCTAGGACTAGCGGGAACAGATACGCAGTATTTT CASSHLGLAGTDTQYF
TRBJ2-2 TRBV5-1 . . TGCGCCAGCAGCTTGGTGACAGCGAACACCGGGGAGCTGTTTTTT CASSLVTANTGELFF
TRBJ1-6 TRBV5-1 few TRBD1 TGCGCCAGCAGCCAATCGGATATAGGGACAGGGAATTCACCCCTCCACTTT CASSQSDIGTGNSPLHF
TRBJ1-1 TRBV15 . . TGTGCCACCAGCAGAGGGGGGGAGAACACTGAAGCTTTCTTT CATSRGGENTEAFF
TRBJ2-7 TRBV7-2 . TRBD1 TGTGCCAGCAGCTTCGGGCAGGGGGAGTACGAGCAGTACTTC CASSFGQGEYEQYF
TRBJ1-2 TRBV21-1 . . TGTGCCAGCAGCAACAGATGGGGGCAGGACTATGGCTACACCTTC CASSNRWGQDYGYTF
TRBJ1-2 TRBV4-1 . . TGCGCCAGCAGCCCATACTACCAGGGATACTATGGCTACACCTTC CASSPYYQGYYGYTF
TRBJ1-2 TRBV18 . TRBD1 TGTGCCAGCTCACCTAAAGGACAGGGCTCCCCGGTCTACTATGGCTACACCTTC CASSPKGQGSPVYYGYTF
TRBJ2-1 TRBV21-1 . . TGTGCCAGCACCGCCGGGACTAGCGTGGTCAATGAGCAGTTCTTC CASTAGTSVVNEQFF